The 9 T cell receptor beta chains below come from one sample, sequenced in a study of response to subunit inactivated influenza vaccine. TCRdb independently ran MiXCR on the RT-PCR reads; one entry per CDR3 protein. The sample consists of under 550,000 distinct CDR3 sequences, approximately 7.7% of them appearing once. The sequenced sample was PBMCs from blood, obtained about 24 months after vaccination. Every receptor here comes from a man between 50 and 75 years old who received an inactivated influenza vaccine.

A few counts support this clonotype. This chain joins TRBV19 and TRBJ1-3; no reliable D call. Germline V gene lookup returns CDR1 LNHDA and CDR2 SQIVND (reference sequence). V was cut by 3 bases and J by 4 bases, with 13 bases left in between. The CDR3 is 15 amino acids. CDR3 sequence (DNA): TGTGCCAGTAGTATTGGACGGATCGGGGGAAACACCATATATTTT. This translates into CASSIGRIGGNTIYF. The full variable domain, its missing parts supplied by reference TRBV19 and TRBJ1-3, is DGGITQSPKYLFRKEGQNVTLSCEQNLNHDAMYWYRQDPGQGLRLIYYSQIVNDFQKGDIAEGYSVSREKKESFPLTVTSAQKNPTAFYLCASSIGRIGGNTIYFGEGSWLTVV.

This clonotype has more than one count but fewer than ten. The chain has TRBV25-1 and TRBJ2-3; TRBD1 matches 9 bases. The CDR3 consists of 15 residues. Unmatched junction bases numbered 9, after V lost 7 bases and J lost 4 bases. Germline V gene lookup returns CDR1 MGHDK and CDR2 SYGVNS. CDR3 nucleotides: TGTGCCAGCAATCCTCCGGGACAGGGAGCAGATACGCAGTATTTT. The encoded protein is CASNPPGQGADTQYF. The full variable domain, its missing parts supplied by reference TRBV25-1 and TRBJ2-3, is EADIYQTPRYLVIGTGKKITLECSQTMGHDKMYWYQQDPGMELHLIHYSYGVNSTEKGDLSSESTVSRIRTEHFPLTLESARPSHTSQYLCASNPPGQGADTQYFGPGTRLTVL.

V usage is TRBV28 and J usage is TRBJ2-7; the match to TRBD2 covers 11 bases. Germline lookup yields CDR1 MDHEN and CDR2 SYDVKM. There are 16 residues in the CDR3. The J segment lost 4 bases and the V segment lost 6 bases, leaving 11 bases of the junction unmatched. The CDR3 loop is CASRKKGTSGTYEQYF. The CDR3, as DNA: TGTGCCAGCAGAAAAAAAGGGACTAGCGGAACTTACGAGCAGTACTTC.

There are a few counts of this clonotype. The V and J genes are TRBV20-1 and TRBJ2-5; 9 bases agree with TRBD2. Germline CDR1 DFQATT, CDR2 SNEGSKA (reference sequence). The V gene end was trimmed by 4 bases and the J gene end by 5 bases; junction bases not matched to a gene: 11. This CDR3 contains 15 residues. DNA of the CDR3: TGCAGTGCTACACCACATAGCGGGAGACGGGAGACCCAGTACTTC. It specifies CSATPHSGRRETQYF.

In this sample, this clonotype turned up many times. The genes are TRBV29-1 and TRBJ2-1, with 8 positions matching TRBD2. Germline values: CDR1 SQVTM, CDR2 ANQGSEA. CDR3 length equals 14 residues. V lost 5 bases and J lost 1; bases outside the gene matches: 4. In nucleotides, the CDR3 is TGCAGCGTTACCGTAGCGGGATCCTACAATGAGCAGTTCTTC. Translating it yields CSVTVAGSYNEQFF.

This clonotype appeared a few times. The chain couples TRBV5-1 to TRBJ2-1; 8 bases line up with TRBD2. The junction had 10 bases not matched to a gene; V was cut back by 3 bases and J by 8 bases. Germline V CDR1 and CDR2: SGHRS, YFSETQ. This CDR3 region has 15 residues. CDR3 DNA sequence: TGCGCCAGCAGCTGGGGGACTAGACGGGTGGATGAGCAGTTCTTC. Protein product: CASSWGTRRVDEQFF.

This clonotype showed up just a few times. CDR3 loop: CASSFKGATDTQYF. CDR3 nucleotides: TGTGCCAGCAGCTTTAAGGGGGCCACAGATACGCAGTATTTT. The V call is TRBV7-3, the J call TRBJ2-3; 7 nucleotides line up with TRBD1. J was trimmed by 2 bases and V by 3 bases; bases with no gene match: 2. Looked up from germline, CDR1 is SGHTA and CDR2 is FQGTGA. The CDR3 spans 14 residues.

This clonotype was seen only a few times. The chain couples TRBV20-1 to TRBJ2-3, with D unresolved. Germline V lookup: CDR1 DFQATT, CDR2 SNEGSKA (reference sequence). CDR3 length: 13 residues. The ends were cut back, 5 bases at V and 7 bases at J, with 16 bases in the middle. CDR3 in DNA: TGCAGTGCTGGGCGGAGCTACCAGAATACGCAGTATTTT. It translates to CSAGRSYQNTQYF.

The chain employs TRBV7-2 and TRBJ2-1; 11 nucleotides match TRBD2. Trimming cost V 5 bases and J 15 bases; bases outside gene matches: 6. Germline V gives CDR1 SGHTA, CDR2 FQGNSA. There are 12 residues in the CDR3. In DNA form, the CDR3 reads TGTGCCAGCAGCCACATTAGCGGGAGGGGGTTCTTC. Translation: CASSHISGRGFF.